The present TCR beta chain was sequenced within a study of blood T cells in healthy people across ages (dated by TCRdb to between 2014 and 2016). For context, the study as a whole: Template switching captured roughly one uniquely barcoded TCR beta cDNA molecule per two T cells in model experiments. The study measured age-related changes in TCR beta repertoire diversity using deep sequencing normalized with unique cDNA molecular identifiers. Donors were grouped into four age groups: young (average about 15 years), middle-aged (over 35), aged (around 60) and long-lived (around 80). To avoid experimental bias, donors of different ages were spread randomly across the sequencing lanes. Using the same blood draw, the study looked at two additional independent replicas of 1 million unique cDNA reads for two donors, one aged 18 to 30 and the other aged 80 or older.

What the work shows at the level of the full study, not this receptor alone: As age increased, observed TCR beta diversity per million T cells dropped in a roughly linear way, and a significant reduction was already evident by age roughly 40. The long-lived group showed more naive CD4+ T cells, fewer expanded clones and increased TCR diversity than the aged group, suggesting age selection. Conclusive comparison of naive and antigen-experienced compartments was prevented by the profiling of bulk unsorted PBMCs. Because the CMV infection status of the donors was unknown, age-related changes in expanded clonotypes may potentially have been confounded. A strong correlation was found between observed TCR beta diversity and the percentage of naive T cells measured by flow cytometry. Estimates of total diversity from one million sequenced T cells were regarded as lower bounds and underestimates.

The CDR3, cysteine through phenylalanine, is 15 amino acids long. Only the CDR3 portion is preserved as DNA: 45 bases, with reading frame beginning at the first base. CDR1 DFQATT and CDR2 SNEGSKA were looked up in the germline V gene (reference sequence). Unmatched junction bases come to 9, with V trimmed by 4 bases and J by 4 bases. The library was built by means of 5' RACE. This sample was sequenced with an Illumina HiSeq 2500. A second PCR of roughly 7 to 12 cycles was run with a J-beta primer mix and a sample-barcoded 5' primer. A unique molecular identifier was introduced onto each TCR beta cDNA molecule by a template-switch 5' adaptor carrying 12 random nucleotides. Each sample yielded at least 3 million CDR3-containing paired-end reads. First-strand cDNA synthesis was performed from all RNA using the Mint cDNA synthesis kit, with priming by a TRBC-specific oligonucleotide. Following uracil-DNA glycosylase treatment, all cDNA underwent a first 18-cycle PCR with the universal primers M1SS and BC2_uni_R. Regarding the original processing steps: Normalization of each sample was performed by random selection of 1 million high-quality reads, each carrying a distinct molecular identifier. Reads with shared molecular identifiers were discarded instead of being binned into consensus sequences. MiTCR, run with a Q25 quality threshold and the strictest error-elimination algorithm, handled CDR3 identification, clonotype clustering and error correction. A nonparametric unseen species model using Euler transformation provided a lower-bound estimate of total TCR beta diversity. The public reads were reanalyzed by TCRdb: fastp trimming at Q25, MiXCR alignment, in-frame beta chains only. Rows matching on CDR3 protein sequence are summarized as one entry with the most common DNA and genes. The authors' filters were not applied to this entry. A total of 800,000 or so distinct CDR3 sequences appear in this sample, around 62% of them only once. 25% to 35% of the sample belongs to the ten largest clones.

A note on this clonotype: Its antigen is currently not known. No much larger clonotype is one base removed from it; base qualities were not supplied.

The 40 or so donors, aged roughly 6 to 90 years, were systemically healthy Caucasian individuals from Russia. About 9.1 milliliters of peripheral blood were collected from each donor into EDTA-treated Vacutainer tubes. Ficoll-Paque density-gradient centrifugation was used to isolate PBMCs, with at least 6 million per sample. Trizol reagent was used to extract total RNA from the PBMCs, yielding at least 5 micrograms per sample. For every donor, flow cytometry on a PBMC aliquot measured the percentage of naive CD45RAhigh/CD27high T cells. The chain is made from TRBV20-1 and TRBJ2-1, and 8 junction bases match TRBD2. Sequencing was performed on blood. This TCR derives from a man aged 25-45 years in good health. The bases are TGCAGTGCTATCCCAGCGGGGGTTCGGTACAATGAGCAGTTCTTC. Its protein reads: CSAIPAGVRYNEQFF.